The 23 T cell receptor beta chains reported below all come from one sample, sequenced in a study of CD8+CD57+ T cells in acquired aplastic anemia. The template used for profiling TCR beta VDJ and CDR3 was genomic DNA. From the reads, TCRdb called clonotypes with MiXCR, one entry per CDR3 protein. This repertoire shows 150,000 or so distinct CDR3 sequences, roughly half found once; its top ten account for more than 10%. For sequencing, patients were chosen who had shown expansion of CD8+CD57+ cells by flow cytometry. What was sequenced was sorted CD4+, CD8+, or CD8+CD57+ T cells (not recorded which) from PBMCs. These receptor sequences come from a human donor with aplastic anemia.

The V and J genes are TRBV7-2 and TRBJ2-3; 8 bases map to TRBD1. The CDR3 is 14 residues long. The trim removed 5 bases at V and 7 bases at J, leaving 8 bases unmatched. The germline gives CDR1 SGHTA, CDR2 FQGNSA. This CDR3 is CASSRQGASNTQYF. In DNA, the CDR3 is TGTGCCAGCAGCCGCCAGGGGGCAAGTAATACGCAGTATTTT.

The chain links TRBV5-6 to TRBJ2-7; tentatively, D is TRBD2 (6 bases). The CDR3 length is 11 residues. CDR1 and CDR2 from the germline V gene are SGHDT and YYEEEE. The V and J ends lost 4 bases and 10 bases respectively, with 12 bases between them. The CDR3, as DNA: TGTGCCAGCAGCGCTCCGGGGGACCAGTACTTC. Amino acid sequence: CASSAPGDQYF.

The genes are TRBV19 and TRBJ1-2; 7 bases line up with TRBD1. The CDR3 has 18 residues. Germline-derived CDR1 and CDR2 are LNHDA and SQIVND (reference sequence). V trimming: 3 bases; J trimming: 2 bases; junction bases outside the gene matches: 15. This CDR3 reads CASSMVGTASRRNYGYTF. The CDR3 region has the DNA TGTGCCAGTAGTATGGTCGGGACAGCAAGTCGAAGAAACTATGGCTACACCTTC.

The genes are TRBV19 and TRBJ1-2, with TRBD1 as a possible D gene (6 bases). Trimming took off 1 base at V and 7 bases at J, with 7 bases between the two ends. The CDR3 length is 12 residues. CDR1 and CDR2 (germline): LNHDA, SQIVND (reference sequence). The CDR3 DNA reads TGTGCCAGTAGTATAGTGACAGGTGGCTACACCTTC. It is translated as CASSIVTGGYTF.

This clonotype was counted between two and nine times. The gene calls are TRBV5-4 and TRBJ2-7, with no clear D. Germline V CDR1 and CDR2: SGHNT, YYREEE (reference sequence). This CDR3 has 14 residues. V was clipped by 0 bases and J by 3 bases, with 10 bases between them. CDR3 DNA: TGTGCCAGCAGCTTGGGCGAACAATACTACGAGCAGTACTTC. This encodes CASSLGEQYYEQYF.

The sample holds many counts of this clonotype. The chain combines TRBV29-1 with TRBJ2-2; 7 bases line up with TRBD2. The trim removed 4 bases at V and 1 base at J, leaving 6 bases unmatched. CDR1 is SQVTM, CDR2 ANQGSEA, per germline. The CDR3 has 15 amino acids. CDR3 sequence reads: CSVGGAGMNTGELFF. For the CDR3, the DNA is TGCAGCGTTGGTGGAGCGGGGATGAACACCGGGGAGCTGTTTTTT.

The chain combines TRBV10-3 with TRBJ1-2; 7 nucleotides agree with TRBD1. Per the germline V gene, CDR1 is ENHRY and CDR2 is SYGVKD. Unmatched junction bases numbered 7, after V lost 8 bases and J lost 4 bases. The CDR3 is 13 amino acids. DNA of the CDR3: TGTGCCATCGGCTTGGGACAGACCTATGGCTACACCTTC. Protein sequence: CAIGLGQTYGYTF.

The chain carries TRBV5-1 and TRBJ2-7, with 11 bases lining up with TRBD1. This CDR3 region has 15 residues. V was pared by 4 bases and J by 6 bases, with 9 bases of the junction left unmatched. Germline loops: CDR1 SGHRS, CDR2 YFSETQ. CDR3 protein: CASSRYGGTGGEQYF. In DNA form, the CDR3 reads TGCGCCAGCAGCAGATACGGCGGGACAGGGGGCGAGCAGTACTTC. The full variable domain, its missing parts supplied by reference TRBV5-1 and TRBJ2-7, is KAGVTQTPRYLIKTRGQQVTLSCSPISGHRSVSWYQQTPGQGLQFLFEYFSETQRNKGNFPGRFSGRQFSNSRSEMNVSTLELGDSALYLCASSRYGGTGGEQYFGPGTRLTVT.

This chain joins TRBV7-9 and TRBJ1-5; D remains ambiguous. Trimming took off 5 bases at V and 6 bases at J, with 8 bases between the two ends. Germline V CDR1 and CDR2: SEHNR, FQNEAQ (reference sequence). CDR3 size: 12 residues. This CDR3 is CASSAAAQPQHF. CDR3 DNA sequence: TGTGCCAGCAGCGCGGCCGCTCAGCCCCAGCATTTT.

This clonotype has a handful of counts. A much larger clonotype is one base distant, so this may be a read error. The genes are TRBV4-2 and TRBJ2-7; the D gene could be TRBD1 or TRBD2 (5 bases each). Per the germline V gene, CDR1 is LGHNA and CDR2 is YNFKEQ. Trimming removed 3 bases from V and 3 bases from J, with 18 bases in between. This CDR3 is 16 amino acids long. The CDR3 loop is CASSHNGGTGNYEQYF. CDR3 bases: TGTGCCAGCAGCCATAACGGTGGGACGGGGAACTACGAGCAGTACTTC.

This clonotype appeared a few times. This chain joins TRBV24-1 and TRBJ2-1, with TRBD1 as a possible D gene (6 bases). There are 12 residues in the CDR3. Germline values: CDR1 KGHDR, CDR2 SFDVKD. Trimming pared 7 bases from V and 8 bases from J, leaving 11 bases between. CDR3 sequence: CATSDRWHEQFF. CDR3 in DNA: TGTGCCACCAGCGACAGGTGGCATGAGCAGTTCTTC.

This clonotype was counted ten times or more. This chain uses TRBV2 with TRBJ2-1; D gene ambiguous. Germline assignment: CDR1 SNHLY and CDR2 FYNNEI. This CDR3 region has 12 residues. Trimming shortened V by 2 bases and J by 6 bases, and 5 bases separated the two germline ends. The CDR3, as DNA: TGTGCCAGCAGTGAACGAGGCAATGAGCAGTTCTTC. It codes for CASSERGNEQFF.

In the case of this clonotype: An end of the junction does not agree with germline; a read error may underlie this. The chain uses TRBV10-1 and TRBJ2-7, with D perhaps matching TRBD1 (6 bases). Germline V CDR1 and CDR2: WNHNN, SYGVQD (reference sequence). The CDR3 spans 11 residues. The CDR3 DNA reads as TGCACCAGCAGTGATCAGGGGAAGCAGTACTTC. It codes for CTSSDQGKQYF.

This clonotype came up many times. This chain joins TRBV12-5 and TRBJ2-7, with D perhaps TRBD2 (5 bases). The V end was cut by 1 base, the J end by 1 base, with 23 bases between. CDR3 length: 19 residues. Germline values: CDR1 LGHNT, CDR2 FRNRAP. The CDR3 spells CASGLGRGTGRRISYEQYF. The CDR3 nucleotides are TGTGCTAGTGGTTTGGGCCGAGGTACTGGACGGAGGATTTCCTACGAGCAGTACTTC.

This clonotype has ten or more counts. CDR3 protein: CATLTGTAYNEQFF. Written as DNA, the CDR3 is TGTGCCACCCTTACCGGGACAGCATACAATGAGCAGTTCTTC. The chain uses TRBV2 and TRBJ2-1; TRBD1 aligns across 7 bases. V lost 10 bases, J lost 4 bases, and 10 bases stayed unmatched. The CDR3 extends over 14 amino acids. Per the germline V gene, CDR1 is SNHLY and CDR2 is FYNNEI.

The chain links TRBV13 to TRBJ2-5, with TRBD2 matching 13 bases. CDR1 and CDR2 from the germline V gene are PRHDT and FYEKMQ (reference sequence). This CDR3 spans 17 amino acids. The J segment lost 5 bases and the V segment lost 0 bases, leaving 6 bases of the junction unmatched. The CDR3 protein is CASSLGLAGGPDETQYF. The CDR3 DNA reads TGTGCCAGCAGCTTAGGACTAGCGGGAGGGCCAGACGAGACCCAGTACTTC.

The chain combines TRBV2 with TRBJ2-7; 8 bases match TRBD1. CDR1 is SNHLY, CDR2 FYNNEI, per germline. J gave up 2 bases and V 6 bases, and 6 bases lay outside the gene matches. The CDR3 runs to 14 residues. In DNA form, the CDR3 reads TGTGCCAGCAGACCCGGGACAGGAGCCTACGAGCAGTACTTC. Protein product: CASRPGTGAYEQYF.

The genes are TRBV2 and TRBJ2-7; 9 positions match TRBD2. The CDR3 totals 14 residues. The germline V gene has CDR1 SNHLY and CDR2 FYNNEI. V was pared by 5 bases and J by 7 bases, with 9 bases of the junction left unmatched. CDR3 region: CASSRRGGWDEQYF. The CDR3 region has the DNA TGTGCCAGCAGTAGGCGGGGGGGCTGGGATGAGCAGTACTTC. The full variable domain, completed using reference TRBV2 and TRBJ2-7, is EPEVTQTPSHQVTQMGQEVILRCVPISNHLYFYWYRQILGQKVEFLVSFYNNEISEKSEIFDDQFSVERPDGSNFTLKIRSTKLEDSAMYFCASSRRGGWDEQYFGPGTRLTVT.

In regard to this clonotype: Germline and junction disagree at one end, which may indicate a read error. This chain links TRBV20-1 with TRBJ1-1; possible D gene TRBD1, 6 bases. Germline lookup yields CDR1 DFQATT and CDR2 SNEGSKA (reference sequence). The CDR3 has 13 amino acids. The CDR3: CSAPEGGGTEASF. The CDR3 DNA reads TGCAGTGCTCCCGAGGGGGGCGGCACTGAAGCTTCCTTT.

The genes are TRBV20-1 and TRBJ2-7; TRBD1 might be the D (6 bases). Between the trimmed V and J ends, which lost 0 bases and 0 bases, there was a span of 12 bases. The CDR3 sequence is 15 residues long. In germline, CDR1 is DFQATT, CDR2 SNEGSKA (reference sequence). The CDR3 is CSARDQAGASYEQYF. CDR3 nucleotides: TGCAGTGCTAGAGATCAGGCAGGGGCCTCCTACGAGCAGTACTTC.

The CDR3 protein is CASSQVDRGGDEQYF. CDR3 coding DNA: TGTGCCAGCAGCCAAGTCGACAGGGGTGGGGACGAGCAGTACTTC. This chain uses TRBV14 with TRBJ2-7; 8 bases are shared with TRBD1. Germline V gene data show CDR1 as SGHDN and CDR2 as FVKESK. J was trimmed by 5 bases and V by 1 base; bases with no gene match: 7. This CDR3 comprises 15 residues.

This clonotype was counted only a few times. This may arise from a read error, as a much more abundant clone is one base away. This sequence joins TRBV14 and TRBJ2-3; 8 bases line up with TRBD2. In germline, CDR1 is SGHDN, CDR2 FVKESK. The CDR3 loop spans 15 amino acids. CDR3: CVSSVRAGGTDTQYF. In DNA form, the CDR3 reads TGTGTCAGCAGCGTTCGAGCGGGGGGCACAGATACGCAGTATTTT.

J is TRBJ2-1 and V is TRBV2; D gene unclear. Trimming removed 3 bases from V and 0 bases from J, with 9 bases in between. Germline loops: CDR1 SNHLY, CDR2 FYNNEI. The CDR3 extends over 15 amino acids. This CDR3 reads CASSESTVSYNEQFF. Here the CDR3 DNA reads TGTGCCAGCAGTGAGTCGACTGTCTCCTACAATGAGCAGTTCTTC.